A selection of T cell receptor beta chains follows, all from one sample in a study of early T cells in non-severe SARS-CoV-2 infection. TCRdb re-analysed the 5' RACE reads in MiXCR, keeping a single row per CDR3 protein. Of tens of thousands of distinct CDR3 sequences in the sample, 3.5% to 5.5% were seen once. The material sequenced was whole blood. These TCRs come from an adult who was a healthcare worker with PCR-confirmed SARS-CoV-2 infection or an uninfected control (not recorded which). The CDR3 runs from the conserved cysteine through the conserved F or W. A D gene is named only where the DNA matches it firmly. The size of a clone is reported for some rows only, either as once, few or many, or as a class for expanded clones.

j_call | clone_size | d_call | v_call | cdr3_aa | cdr3_nt
TRBJ1-5 | few | . | TRBV5-6 | CASSLARDQPQHF | TGTGCCAGCAGCTTGGCCCGAGATCAGCCCCAGCATTTT
TRBJ2-2 | . | TRBD2 | TRBV7-7 | CASSPRTSGNPIPGELFF | TGTGCCAGCAGCCCCCGGACTAGCGGGAACCCCATCCCCGGGGAGCTGTTTTTT
TRBJ2-1 | many | TRBD2 | TRBV28 | CASRPGLAGYNEQFF | TGTGCCAGCAGGCCGGGACTAGCGGGCTACAATGAGCAGTTCTTC
TRBJ2-2 | many | . | TRBV5-1 | CASSSTGELFF | TGCGCCAGCAGCTCCACCGGGGAGCTGTTTTTT
TRBJ2-3 | many | TRBD1 | TRBV5-6 | CASSLFRTGYTDTQYF | TGTGCCAGCAGCTTGTTCCGGACAGGGTACACAGATACGCAGTATTTT
TRBJ2-3 | many | TRBD1 | TRBV29-1 | CSVSGRTGEWNTQYF | TGCAGCGTTTCAGGGAGGACAGGGGAATGGAATACGCAGTATTTT
TRBJ2-7 | many | . | TRBV5-1 | CASSLSTSLGQNEQYF | TGCGCCAGCAGCTTGTCGACTAGTTTGGGGCAAAACGAGCAGTACTTC
TRBJ1-1 | few | . | TRBV12-3/TRBV12-4 | CASSAEGQDTEAFF | TGTGCCAGCAGTGCAGAGGGGCAGGACACTGAAGCTTTCTTT
TRBJ1-2 | few | . | TRBV7-9 | CASSLAQETAFYGYTF | TGTGCCAGCAGCTTAGCGCAGGAGACAGCCTTTTATGGCTACACCTTC
TRBJ2-1 | many | TRBD2 | TRBV6-2/TRBV6-3 | CASSLLAQTYNEQFF | TGTGCCAGCAGTCTACTAGCGCAGACCTACAATGAGCAGTTCTTC
TRBJ2-7 | few | TRBD1 | TRBV18 | CASTATGQGNEQYF | TGTGCCAGCACAGCCACCGGACAGGGAAACGAGCAGTACTTC
TRBJ1-2 | many | . | TRBV12-3/TRBV12-4 | CASSLRRGANYGYTF | TGTGCCAGCAGTTTACGGCGGGGGGCGAACTATGGCTACACCTTC
TRBJ2-1 | many | . | TRBV7-2 | CASSPVGAQFF | TGTGCCAGCAGCCCTGTGGGGGCGCAGTTCTTC
TRBJ2-5 | . | . | TRBV10-3 | CAIRDSWGWETQYF | TGTGCCATCAGGGACTCCTGGGGTTGGGAGACCCAGTACTTC
TRBJ2-7 | . | TRBD1 | TRBV5-1 | CASSLEYRGVHEQYF | TGCGCCAGCAGCTTGGAGTACAGGGGTGTCCACGAGCAGTACTTC
TRBJ2-3 | . | . | TRBV7-9 | CASSLAVQLGDTQYF | TGTGCCAGCAGCTTAGCGGTCCAGTTGGGGGATACGCAGTATTTT
TRBJ1-2 | . | . | TRBV12-3/TRBV12-4 | CASSFYGYTF | TGTGCCAGCAGTTTTTATGGCTACACCTTC
TRBJ1-1 | many | TRBD1 | TRBV24-1 | CATSDRNRGDTEAFF | TGTGCCACCAGTGATCGTAACAGGGGCGATACTGAAGCTTTCTTT
TRBJ1-4 | many | . | TRBV18 | CASSPGTGRREKLFF | TGTGCCAGCTCACCAGGGACGGGGAGAAGGGAAAAACTGTTTTTT
TRBJ2-1 | many | TRBD2 | TRBV20-1 | CSANSGGYNEQFF | TGCAGTGCTAATAGCGGGGGGTACAATGAGCAGTTCTTC
TRBJ2-3 | medium-sized | . | TRBV27 | CASSLGGAPDTQYF | TGTGCCAGCAGTCTGGGGGGGGCCCCAGATACGCAGTATTTT
TRBJ2-5 | many | . | TRBV12-3/TRBV12-4 | CASRLGGTQGETQYF | TGTGCCAGCAGATTGGGGGGCACACAAGGAGAGACCCAGTACTTC
TRBJ1-6 | many | . | TRBV2 | CASSERDVSSNSPLHF | TGTGCCAGCAGTGAAAGAGACGTATCTAGCAATTCACCCCTCCACTTT
TRBJ2-1 | few | . | TRBV7-8 | CASSKTTGTHNEQFF | TGTGCCAGCAGCAAGACTACCGGGACCCACAATGAGCAGTTCTTC
TRBJ1-2 | many | . | TRBV9 | CASSVGPGIRNGYTF | TGTGCCAGCAGCGTAGGTCCGGGAATAAGGAATGGCTACACCTTC
TRBJ2-5 | . | TRBD1 | TRBV28 | CASRPQGGETQYF | TGTGCCAGCAGACCACAGGGGGGAGAGACCCAGTACTTC
TRBJ2-7 | many | . | TRBV14 | CASSPWGGSVGEQYF | TGTGCCAGCAGCCCCTGGGGCGGTTCCGTCGGGGAGCAGTACTTC
TRBJ1-1 | few | . | TRBV7-6 | CASSPSGGVAFF | TGTGCCAGCAGCCCCTCGGGGGGGGTTGCTTTCTTT
TRBJ2-1 | many | . | TRBV6-1 | CASRRILPAEQFF | TGTGCCAGCAGGAGGATCTTACCGGCGGAGCAGTTCTTC
TRBJ2-7 | many | . | TRBV12-3/TRBV12-4 | CASSKALRAEQYF | TGTGCCAGCAGTAAGGCGTTGAGGGCCGAGCAGTACTTC
TRBJ2-7 | many | TRBD1 | TRBV6-2/TRBV6-3 | CASSYQGQGAREQYF | TGTGCCAGCAGTTACCAAGGACAGGGGGCACGCGAGCAGTACTTC
TRBJ2-7 | many | . | TRBV30 | CAWSVFGGPYEQYF | TGTGCCTGGAGTGTATTCGGGGGCCCGTACGAGCAGTACTTC
TRBJ2-2 | many | TRBD2 | TRBV11-2 | CASSLDLAVTGELFF | TGTGCCAGCAGCTTAGATCTAGCGGTCACCGGGGAGCTGTTTTTT
TRBJ2-3 | . | TRBD2 | TRBV4-3 | CASSQVILAGGADTQYF | TGCGCCAGCAGCCAAGTAATCCTAGCGGGGGGGGCAGATACGCAGTATTTT
TRBJ2-2 | . | . | TRBV7-6 | CASSHRQDGELFF | TGTGCCAGCAGTCATCGACAGGACGGGGAGCTGTTTTTT
TRBJ1-5 | many | . | TRBV6-1 | CASLHFLGLDQPQHF | TGTGCCAGCCTCCATTTTTTGGGCCTCGATCAGCCCCAGCATTTT
TRBJ1-5 | many | TRBD1 | TRBV6-2/TRBV6-3 | CASSGQGTIGQPQHF | TGTGCCAGCAGCGGACAGGGTACAATCGGTCAGCCCCAGCATTTT
TRBJ2-3 | many | . | TRBV7-2 | CASSPGTSPGEDTQYF | TGTGCCAGCAGCCCTGGAACCAGCCCTGGGGAAGATACGCAGTATTTT
TRBJ2-3 | many | TRBD2 | TRBV30 | CAWSLASGGADTQYF | TGTGCCTGGAGCTTGGCTAGCGGGGGGGCAGATACGCAGTATTTT
TRBJ2-7 | few | . | TRBV3-1 | CASSQGGPAGEQYF | TGTGCCAGCAGCCAAGGGGGCCCCGCGGGCGAGCAGTACTTC
TRBJ2-2 | few | . | TRBV3-1 | CASSQTPAELFF | TGTGCCAGCAGCCAGACACCCGCGGAGCTGTTTTTT
TRBJ1-1 | many | TRBD1 | TRBV7-3 | CASSSQGANTEAFF | TGTGCCAGCAGCTCACAGGGGGCGAACACTGAAGCTTTCTTT
TRBJ2-1 | many | . | TRBV7-9 | CASSLEIDNEQFF | TGTGCCAGCAGCTTAGAGATAGACAATGAGCAGTTCTTC
TRBJ2-5 | many | TRBD1 | TRBV18 | CASRPTGTETQYF | TGTGCCAGCCGACCGACAGGGACGGAGACCCAGTACTTC
TRBJ1-1 | medium-sized | . | TRBV10-3 | CAISTNTEAFF | TGTGCCATCAGTACAAACACTGAAGCTTTCTTT
TRBJ2-2 | many | TRBD1 | TRBV11-3 | CAGQGNTGELFF | TGTGCCGGACAGGGGAACACCGGGGAGCTGTTTTTT
TRBJ2-1 | many | . | TRBV6-2/TRBV6-3 | CASTRGLTYNEQFF | TGTGCCAGCACCCGGGGCCTGACCTACAATGAGCAGTTCTTC